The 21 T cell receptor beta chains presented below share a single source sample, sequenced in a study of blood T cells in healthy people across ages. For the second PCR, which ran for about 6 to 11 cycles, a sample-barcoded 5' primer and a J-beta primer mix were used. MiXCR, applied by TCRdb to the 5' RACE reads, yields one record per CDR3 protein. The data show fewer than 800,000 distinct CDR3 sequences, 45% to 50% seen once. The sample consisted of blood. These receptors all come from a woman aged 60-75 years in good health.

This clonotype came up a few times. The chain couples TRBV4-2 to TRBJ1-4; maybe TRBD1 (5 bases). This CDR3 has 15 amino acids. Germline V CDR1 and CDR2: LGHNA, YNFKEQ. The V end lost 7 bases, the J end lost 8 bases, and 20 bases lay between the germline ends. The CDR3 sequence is CASTLGAGPEEKLFF. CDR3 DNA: TGTGCCAGCACCCTTGGGGCAGGACCTGAAGAAAAACTGTTTTTT.

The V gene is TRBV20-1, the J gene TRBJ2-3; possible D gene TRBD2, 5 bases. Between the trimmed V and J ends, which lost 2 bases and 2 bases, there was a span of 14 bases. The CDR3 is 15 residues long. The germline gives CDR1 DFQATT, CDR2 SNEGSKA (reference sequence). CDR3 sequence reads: CSARILSGPTDTQYF. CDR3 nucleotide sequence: TGCAGTGCTAGAATCCTGAGCGGCCCCACAGATACGCAGTATTTT.

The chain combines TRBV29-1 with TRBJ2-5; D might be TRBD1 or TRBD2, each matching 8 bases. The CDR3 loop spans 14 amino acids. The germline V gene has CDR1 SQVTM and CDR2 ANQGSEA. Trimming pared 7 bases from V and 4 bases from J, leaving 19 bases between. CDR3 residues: CSAPGGGRRETQYF. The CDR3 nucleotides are TGCAGCGCTCCAGGGGGCGGGAGGCGAGAGACCCAGTACTTC. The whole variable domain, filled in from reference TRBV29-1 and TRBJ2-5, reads SAVISQKPSRDICQRGTSLTIQCQVDSQVTMMFWYRQQPGQSLTLIATANQGSEATYESGFVIDKFPISRPNLTFSTLTVSNMSPEDSSIYLCSAPGGGRRETQYFGPGTRLLVL.

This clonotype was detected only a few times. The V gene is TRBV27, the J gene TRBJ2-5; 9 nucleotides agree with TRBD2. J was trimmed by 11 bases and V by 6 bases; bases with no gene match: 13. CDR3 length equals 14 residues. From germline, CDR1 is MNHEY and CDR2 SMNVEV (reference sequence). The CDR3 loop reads CASSRLVAGVEQYF. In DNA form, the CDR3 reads TGTGCCAGCAGCCGCCTAGTAGCGGGAGTTGAGCAGTACTTC.

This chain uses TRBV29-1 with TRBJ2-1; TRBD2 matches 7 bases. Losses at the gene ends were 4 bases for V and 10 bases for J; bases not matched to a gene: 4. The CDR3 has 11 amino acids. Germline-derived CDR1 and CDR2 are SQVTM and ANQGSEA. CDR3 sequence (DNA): TGCAGCGTTGGGGGGGGAAACGAGCAGTTCTTC. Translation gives CSVGGGNEQFF.

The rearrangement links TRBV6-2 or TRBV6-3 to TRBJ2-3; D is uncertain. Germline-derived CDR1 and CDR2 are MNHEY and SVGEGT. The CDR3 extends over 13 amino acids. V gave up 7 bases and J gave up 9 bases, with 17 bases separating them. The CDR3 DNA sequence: TGTGCCAGCACGCGCGTTCATCCTAGAACGCAGTATTTT. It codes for CASTRVHPRTQYF.

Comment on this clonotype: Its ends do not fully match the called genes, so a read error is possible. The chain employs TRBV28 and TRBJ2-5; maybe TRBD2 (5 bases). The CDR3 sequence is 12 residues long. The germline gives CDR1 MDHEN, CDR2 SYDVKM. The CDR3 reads CASKDGLTFRYF. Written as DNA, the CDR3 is TGTGCTAGCAAGGACGGACTTACTTTTAGGTACTTC.

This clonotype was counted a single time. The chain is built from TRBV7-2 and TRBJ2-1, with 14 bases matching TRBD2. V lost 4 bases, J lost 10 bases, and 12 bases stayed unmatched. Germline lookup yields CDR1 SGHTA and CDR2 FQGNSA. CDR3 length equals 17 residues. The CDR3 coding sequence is TGTGCCAGCAGCTCCCTAGGGGGACTAGCGGGAGTCCCCGAGCAGTTCTTC. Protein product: CASSSLGGLAGVPEQFF.

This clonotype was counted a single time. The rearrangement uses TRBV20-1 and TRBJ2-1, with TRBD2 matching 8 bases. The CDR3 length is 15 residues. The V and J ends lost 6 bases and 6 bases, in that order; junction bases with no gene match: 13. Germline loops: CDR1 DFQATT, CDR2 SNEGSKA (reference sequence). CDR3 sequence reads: CSAPRRRAGANEQFF. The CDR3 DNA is TGCAGTGCCCCAAGACGGAGAGCGGGAGCCAATGAGCAGTTCTTC.

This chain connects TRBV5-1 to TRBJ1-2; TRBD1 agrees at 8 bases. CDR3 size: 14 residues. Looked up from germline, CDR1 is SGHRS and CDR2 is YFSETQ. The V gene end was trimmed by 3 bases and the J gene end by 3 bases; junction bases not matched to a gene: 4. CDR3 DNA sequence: TGCGCCAGCAGCTCAATGACAGGGGACTATGGCTACACCTTC. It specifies CASSSMTGDYGYTF.

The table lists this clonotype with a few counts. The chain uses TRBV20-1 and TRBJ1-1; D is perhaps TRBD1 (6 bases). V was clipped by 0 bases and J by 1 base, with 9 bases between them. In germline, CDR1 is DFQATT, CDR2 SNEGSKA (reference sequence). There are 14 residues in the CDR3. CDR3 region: CSARDQGTNTEAFF. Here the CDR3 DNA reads TGCAGTGCTAGAGATCAGGGGACGAACACTGAAGCTTTCTTT.

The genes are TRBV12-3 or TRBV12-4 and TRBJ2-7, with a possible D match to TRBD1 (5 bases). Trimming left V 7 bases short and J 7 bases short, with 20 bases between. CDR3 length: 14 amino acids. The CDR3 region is CASTRQIFYNEQYF. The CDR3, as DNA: TGTGCCAGCACCAGACAGATTTTTTACAATGAGCAGTACTTC.

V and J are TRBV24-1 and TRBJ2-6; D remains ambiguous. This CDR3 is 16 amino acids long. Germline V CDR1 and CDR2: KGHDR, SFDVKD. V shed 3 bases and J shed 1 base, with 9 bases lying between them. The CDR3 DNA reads TGTGCCACCAGTGATCTAAACCCTTCTGGGGCCAACGTCCTGACTTTC. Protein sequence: CATSDLNPSGANVLTF.

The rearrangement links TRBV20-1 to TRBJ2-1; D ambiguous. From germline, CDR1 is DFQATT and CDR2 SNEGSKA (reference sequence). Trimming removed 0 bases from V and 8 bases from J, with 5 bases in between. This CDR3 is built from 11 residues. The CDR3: CSARDYYEQFF. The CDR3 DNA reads TGCAGTGCTAGAGATTACTATGAGCAGTTCTTC.

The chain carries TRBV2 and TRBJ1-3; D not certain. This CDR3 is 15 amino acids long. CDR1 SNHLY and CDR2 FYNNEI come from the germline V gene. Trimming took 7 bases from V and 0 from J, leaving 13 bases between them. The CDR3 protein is CASTDPGHSGNTIYF. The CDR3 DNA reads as TGTGCCAGCACAGACCCCGGGCACTCTGGAAACACCATATATTTT.

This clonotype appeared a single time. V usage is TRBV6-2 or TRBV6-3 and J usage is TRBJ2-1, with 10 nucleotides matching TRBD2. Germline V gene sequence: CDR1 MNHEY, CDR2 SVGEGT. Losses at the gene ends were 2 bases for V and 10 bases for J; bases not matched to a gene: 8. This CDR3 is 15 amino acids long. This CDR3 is CASSYKLAGTYEQFF. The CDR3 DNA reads TGTGCCAGCAGTTACAAACTAGCGGGGACCTACGAGCAGTTCTTC.

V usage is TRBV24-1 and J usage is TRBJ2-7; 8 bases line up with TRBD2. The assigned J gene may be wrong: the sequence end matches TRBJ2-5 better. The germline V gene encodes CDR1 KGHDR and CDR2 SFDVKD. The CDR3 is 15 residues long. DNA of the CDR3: TGTGCCACCAGTGATTTGACGGGGGGGTTGGAGACCCAGTACTTC. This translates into CATSDLTGGLETQYF.

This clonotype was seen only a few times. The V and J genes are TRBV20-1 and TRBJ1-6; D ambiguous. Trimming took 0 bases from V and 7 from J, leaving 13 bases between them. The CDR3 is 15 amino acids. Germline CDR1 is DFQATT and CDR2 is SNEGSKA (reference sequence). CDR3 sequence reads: CSARDVQTLNSPLHF. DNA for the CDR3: TGCAGTGCTAGAGATGTGCAGACACTCAATTCACCCCTCCACTTT.

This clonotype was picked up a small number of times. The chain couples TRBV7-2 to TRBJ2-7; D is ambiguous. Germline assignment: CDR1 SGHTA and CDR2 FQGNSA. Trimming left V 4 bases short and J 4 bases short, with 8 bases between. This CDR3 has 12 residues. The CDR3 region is CASSSTWYEQYF. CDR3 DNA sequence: TGTGCCAGCAGCTCAACGTGGTACGAGCAGTACTTC.

The CDR3, as DNA: TGTGCCAGCAGTTCCGGGATTGGTGGCTACACCTTC. Its translation: CASSSGIGGYTF. The chain employs TRBV28 and TRBJ1-2, with D unclear. Trimming took off 4 bases at V and 7 bases at J, with 10 bases between the two ends. CDR1 MDHEN and CDR2 SYDVKM come from the germline V gene. There are 12 residues in the CDR3.

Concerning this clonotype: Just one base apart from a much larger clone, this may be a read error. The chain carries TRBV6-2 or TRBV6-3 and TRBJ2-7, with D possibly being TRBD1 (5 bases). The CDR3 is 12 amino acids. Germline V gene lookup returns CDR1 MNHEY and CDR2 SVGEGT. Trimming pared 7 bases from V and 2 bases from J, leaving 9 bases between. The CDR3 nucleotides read TGTGCCAGCAACTCGACAGCCTACGAGCAGTACTTC. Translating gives CASNSTAYEQYF.